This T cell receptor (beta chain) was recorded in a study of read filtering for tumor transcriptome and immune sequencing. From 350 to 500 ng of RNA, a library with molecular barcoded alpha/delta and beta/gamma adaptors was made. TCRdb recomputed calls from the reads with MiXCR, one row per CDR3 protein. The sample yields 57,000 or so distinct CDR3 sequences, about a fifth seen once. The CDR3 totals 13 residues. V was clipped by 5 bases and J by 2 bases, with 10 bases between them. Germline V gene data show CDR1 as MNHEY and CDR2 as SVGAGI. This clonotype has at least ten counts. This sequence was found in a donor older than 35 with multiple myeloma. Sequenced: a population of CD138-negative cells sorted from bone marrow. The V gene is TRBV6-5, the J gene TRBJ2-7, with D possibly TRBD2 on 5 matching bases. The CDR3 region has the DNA TGTGCCAGCAGTAGAACTAGTACCTACGAGCAGTACTTC. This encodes CASSRTSTYEQYF.